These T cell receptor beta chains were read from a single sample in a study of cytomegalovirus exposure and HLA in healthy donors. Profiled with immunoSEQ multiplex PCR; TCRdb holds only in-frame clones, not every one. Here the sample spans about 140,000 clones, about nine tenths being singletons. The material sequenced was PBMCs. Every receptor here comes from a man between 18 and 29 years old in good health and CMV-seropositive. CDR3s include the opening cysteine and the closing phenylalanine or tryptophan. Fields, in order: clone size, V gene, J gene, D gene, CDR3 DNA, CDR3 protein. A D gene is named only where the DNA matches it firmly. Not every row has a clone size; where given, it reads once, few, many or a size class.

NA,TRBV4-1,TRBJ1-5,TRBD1,TGCGCCAGCAGCCAAGGGGCGTTCGGGACAGGGGATTATAGCAATCAGCCCCAGCATTTT,CASSQGAFGTGDYSNQPQHF
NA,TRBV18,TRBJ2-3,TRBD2,TGTGCCAGCTCACCGACAGCGGGAGGGTCTCTCACAGATACGCAGTATTTT,CASSPTAGGSLTDTQYF
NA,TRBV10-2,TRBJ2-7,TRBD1,TGCGCCAGCAGAGCCGGGACAGGGGACGAGCAGTACTTC,CASRAGTGDEQYF
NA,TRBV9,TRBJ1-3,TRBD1,TGTGCCAGCATGGCAGGGGGCTCTGGAAACACCATATATTTT,CASMAGGSGNTIYF
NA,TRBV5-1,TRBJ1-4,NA,TGCGCCAGCAGCTTGTCGCCAACCGGGGGTGAAAAACTGTTTTTT,CASSLSPTGGEKLFF
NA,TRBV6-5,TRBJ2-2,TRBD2,TGTGCCAGCACCCTGAGCGGGGGGGTCGGGGAGCTGTTTTTT,CASTLSGGVGELFF
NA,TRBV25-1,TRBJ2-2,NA,TGTGCCAGCAGTGACTTGGGCGGGGCGAACACCGGGGAGCTGTTTTTT,CASSDLGGANTGELFF
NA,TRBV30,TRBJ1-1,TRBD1,TGTGCCTGGAGTGGACAGGGGATCACCACTGAAGCTTTCTTT,CAWSGQGITTEAFF
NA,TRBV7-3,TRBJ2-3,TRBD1,TGTGCCAGCAGCTTAAGACAGGGACAGACAGATACGCAGTATTTT,CASSLRQGQTDTQYF
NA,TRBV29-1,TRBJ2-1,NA,TGCAGCGTTGCGCCGGGACTGCTAAGCTCCTACAATGAGCAGTTCTTC,CSVAPGLLSSYNEQFF
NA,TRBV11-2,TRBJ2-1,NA,TGTGCCAGCAGCTTGCGAATGTGGAATGAGCAGTTCTTC,CASSLRMWNEQFF
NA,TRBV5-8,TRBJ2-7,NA,TGTGCCAGCAGCCTAGCGACAGTCCCCTACGAGCAGTACTTC,CASSLATVPYEQYF
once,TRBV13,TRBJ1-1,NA,TGTGCCAGCAGCCCGGCAGGGGAGATGGGATACGCTGAAGCTTTCTTT,CASSPAGEMGYAEAFF
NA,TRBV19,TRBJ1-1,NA,TGTGCCAGTAGTATTGTGGGGCTGAACACTGAAGCTTTCTTT,CASSIVGLNTEAFF
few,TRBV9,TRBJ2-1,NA,TGTGCCAGCAGCGTATCCACTAGGAGGGGTAGCCGGGGAAATGAGCAGTTCTTC,CASSVSTRRGSRGNEQFF
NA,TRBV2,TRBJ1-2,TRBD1,TGTGCCAGCTCCCTCCAGGGGGGTCAGCTTGACTATGGCTACACCTTC,CASSLQGGQLDYGYTF
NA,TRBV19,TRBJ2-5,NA,TGTGCCAGTTCCCACCGGGGTACGGAGACCCAGTACTTC,CASSHRGTETQYF
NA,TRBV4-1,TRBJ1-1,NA,TGCGCCAGCAGCCAAGACAAGGTTAGGAGTGAAGCTTTCTTT,CASSQDKVRSEAFF
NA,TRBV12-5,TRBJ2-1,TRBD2,TGTGCTAGTTTACTGCGGGAGGATGAGCAGTTCTTC,CASLLREDEQFF
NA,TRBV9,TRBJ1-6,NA,TGTGCCAGCAGCGTAGCCCAGGATTCACCCCTCCACTTT,CASSVAQDSPLHF
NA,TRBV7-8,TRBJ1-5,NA,TGTGCCAGTGGGAGATCCAGAGATAGCAATCAGCCCCAGCATTTT,CASGRSRDSNQPQHF
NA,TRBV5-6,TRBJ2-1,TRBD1,TGTGCCAGCAGCTACCGGGACAGGGACTACAATGAGCAGTTCTTC,CASSYRDRDYNEQFF
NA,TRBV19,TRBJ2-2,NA,TGTGCCAGTAGTAGCGGCTCGCCCTTGAACACCGGGGAGCTGTTTTTT,CASSSGSPLNTGELFF
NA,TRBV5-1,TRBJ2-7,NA,TGCGCCAGCAAGAACGTAGGGGCGATCTACGAGCAGTACTTC,CASKNVGAIYEQYF
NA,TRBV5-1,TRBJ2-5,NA,TGCGCCAGCAGCTCCATCCGGGCCCCAGGGGAGACCCAGTACTTC,CASSSIRAPGETQYF
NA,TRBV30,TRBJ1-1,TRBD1,TGTGCCTGGAGGCCTCCGGGGACAGATTTTCGAGCTTTCTTT,CAWRPPGTDFRAFF
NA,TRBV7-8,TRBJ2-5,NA,TGTGCCAGCAGCTTAGTAGTCCACCAAGAGACCCAGTACTTC,CASSLVVHQETQYF
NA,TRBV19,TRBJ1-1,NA,TGTGCCAGTAGTCAGGGTGTCACTGAAGCTTTCTTT,CASSQGVTEAFF
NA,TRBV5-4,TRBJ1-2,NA,TGTGCCAGCAGCTTGCCTCCTAACTATGGCTACACCTTC,CASSLPPNYGYTF